The rows below give T cell receptor beta chains drawn from one sample of a study of blood T cell repertoires in COVID-19. TCRdb keeps only in-frame clones here, not all; method: immunoSEQ multiplex PCR. The data contain around 200,000 clones, around 83% of them singletons. Specimen: peripheral blood. The receptors derive from a woman at least 80 years old with acute or convalescent COVID-19. CDR3s include the opening cysteine and the closing phenylalanine or tryptophan. The D gene is left open where the match is weak. Expanded clones get a size class; other rows say once, few or many, or leave the size out.

V: TRBV3-1/TRBV3-2; size: .; J: TRBJ2-3; D: .; DNA: TGTGCCAGCAGCCAGGCGGGAACCTACGGAGGTACGCAGTATTTT; CDR3: CASSQAGTYGGTQYF
V: TRBV3-1/TRBV3-2; size: .; J: TRBJ2-5; D: TRBD2; DNA: TGTGCCAGCAGCCAGGCCTGGCGGGAGGATGGAGAGACCCAGTACTTC; CDR3: CASSQAWREDGETQYF
V: TRBV6-6; size: .; J: TRBJ2-7; D: .; DNA: TGTGCCAGCAGACGGGACAACTCCTACGAGCAGTACTTC; CDR3: CASRRDNSYEQYF
V: TRBV7-3; size: many; J: TRBJ2-3; D: TRBD2; DNA: TGTGCCAGCAGCTTAACCGGCGGGGGGTCAGATACGCAGTATTTT; CDR3: CASSLTGGGSDTQYF
V: TRBV2; size: .; J: TRBJ1-5; D: TRBD1; DNA: TGTGCCAGCAGGTTGGGACAGGATAATCAGCCCCAGCATTTT; CDR3: CASRLGQDNQPQHF
V: TRBV7-9; size: few; J: TRBJ1-2; D: .; DNA: TGTGCCAGCAGCTTGTCGGAGGGCGTCTATGGCTACACCTTC; CDR3: CASSLSEGVYGYTF
V: TRBV5-5; size: .; J: TRBJ2-3; D: .; DNA: TGTGCCAGCTCCCTGGGAGCGCTTGATAGAGATACGCAGTATTTT; CDR3: CASSLGALDRDTQYF
V: TRBV5-4; size: .; J: TRBJ1-4; D: TRBD1; DNA: TGTGCCAGCACCAAGGACAGGAGGAATGAAAAACTGTTTTTT; CDR3: CASTKDRRNEKLFF
V: TRBV9; size: .; J: TRBJ2-1; D: TRBD2; DNA: TGTGCCAGCAGCGACCCTAGCGGGAGGGCGGGGGAGCAGTTCTTC; CDR3: CASSDPSGRAGEQFF
V: TRBV28; size: .; J: TRBJ1-2; D: TRBD1; DNA: TGTGCCAGCAGTCCCCCCGGGACAGGGGGAATAAACTATGGCTACACCTTC; CDR3: CASSPPGTGGINYGYTF
V: TRBV7-2; size: .; J: TRBJ1-1; D: .; DNA: TGTGCCAGCAGCGCCCTCGGGGGGCTCGGAGCTTTCTTT; CDR3: CASSALGGLGAFF
V: TRBV29-1; size: .; J: TRBJ2-1; D: .; DNA: TGCAGCGTTGTAGGACACGAATACAATGAGCAGTTCTTC; CDR3: CSVVGHEYNEQFF
V: TRBV5-1; size: .; J: TRBJ1-1; D: TRBD1; DNA: TGCGCCAGCAGCTCAGTCTGGACAGGGGGAGGCACTGAAGCTTTCTTT; CDR3: CASSSVWTGGGTEAFF
V: TRBV28; size: .; J: TRBJ1-3; D: .; DNA: TGTGCCAGCCGAAGGGGCTCTGGAAACACCATATATTTT; CDR3: CASRRGSGNTIYF
V: TRBV5-4; size: .; J: TRBJ2-1; D: TRBD2; DNA: TGTGCCAGCAGCAGAACTAGCGGCCACTACAATGAGCAGTTCTTC; CDR3: CASSRTSGHYNEQFF
V: TRBV7-8; size: once; J: TRBJ1-4; D: TRBD1; DNA: TGTGCCAGCAGCGACCGGGACAGGGCGGGGAAACTGTTTTTT; CDR3: CASSDRDRAGKLFF
V: TRBV6-5; size: .; J: TRBJ1-2; D: .; DNA: TGTGCCAGCTATAATCCGGGACAACGGGCTGGCTACACCTTC; CDR3: CASYNPGQRAGYTF
V: TRBV7-9; size: .; J: TRBJ1-2; D: .; DNA: TGTGCCAGCAGCTTAAGCGGGGGGGCAGGAGGCTACACCTTC; CDR3: CASSLSGGAGGYTF
V: TRBV3-1/TRBV3-2; size: once; J: TRBJ1-4; D: TRBD1; DNA: TGTGCCAGCAGCCTAACAGGGGGTCGGGAAAAACTGTTTTTT; CDR3: CASSLTGGREKLFF
V: TRBV6-4; size: .; J: TRBJ2-2; D: TRBD2; DNA: TGTGCCAGCAGGGGACTAGCTAACGCCGGGGAGCTGTTTTTT; CDR3: CASRGLANAGELFF
V: TRBV18; size: .; J: TRBJ1-3; D: .; DNA: TGTGCCAGCTCACCATTTCAGGCCCTAGCCTCTGGAAACACCATATATTTT; CDR3: CASSPFQALASGNTIYF
V: TRBV28; size: .; J: TRBJ1-2; D: .; DNA: TGTGCCAGCAAGCAAGGAGGGGCAGAGGCGATAAATGGCTACACCTTC; CDR3: CASKQGGAEAINGYTF
V: TRBV2; size: .; J: TRBJ2-2; D: .; DNA: TGTGCCAGCGGAGTGGGTGTCGGGGAGCTGTTTTTT; CDR3: CASGVGVGELFF